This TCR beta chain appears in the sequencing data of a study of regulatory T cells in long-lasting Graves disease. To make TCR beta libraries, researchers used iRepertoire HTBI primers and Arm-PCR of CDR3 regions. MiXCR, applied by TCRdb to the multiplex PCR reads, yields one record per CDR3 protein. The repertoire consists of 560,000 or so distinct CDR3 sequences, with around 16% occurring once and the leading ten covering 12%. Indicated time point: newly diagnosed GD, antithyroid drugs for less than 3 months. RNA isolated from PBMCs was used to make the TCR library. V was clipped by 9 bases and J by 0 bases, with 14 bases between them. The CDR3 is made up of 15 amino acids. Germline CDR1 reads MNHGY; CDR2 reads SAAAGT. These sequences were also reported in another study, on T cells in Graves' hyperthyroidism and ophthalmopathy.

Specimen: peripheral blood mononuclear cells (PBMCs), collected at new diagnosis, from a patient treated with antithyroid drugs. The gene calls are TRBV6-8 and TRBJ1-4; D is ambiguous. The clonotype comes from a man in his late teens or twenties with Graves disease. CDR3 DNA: TGTGCCAGGCCTGGGGTACAAGCAACTAATGAAAAACTGTTTTTT. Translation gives CARPGVQATNEKLFF.